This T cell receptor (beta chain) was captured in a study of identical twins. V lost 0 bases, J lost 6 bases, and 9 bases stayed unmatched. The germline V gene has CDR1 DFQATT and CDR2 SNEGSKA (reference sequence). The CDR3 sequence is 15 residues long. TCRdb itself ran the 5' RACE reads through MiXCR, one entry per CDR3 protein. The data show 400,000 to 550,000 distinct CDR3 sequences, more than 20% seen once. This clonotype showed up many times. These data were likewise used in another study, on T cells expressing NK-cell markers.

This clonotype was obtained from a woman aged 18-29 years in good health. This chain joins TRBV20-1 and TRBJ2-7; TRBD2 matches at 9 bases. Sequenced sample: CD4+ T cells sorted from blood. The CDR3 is CSARDRRSGSPEQYF. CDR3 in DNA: TGCAGTGCTAGAGATCGCCGTAGCGGGAGCCCCGAGCAGTACTTC.